The entry below describes one T cell receptor (beta chain). Profiling relied on immunoSEQ multiplex PCR, and the TCRdb table lists in-frame clones only, not all of them. This table has tens of thousands of clones, approximately 95% appearing once. The record originates from a study of control samples from healthy donors and cancer patients. Material for sequencing was blood. The clonotype originates from a woman under 40 in good health.

The chain's CDR3 is CASSQEGQGVGNTIYF. The CDR3 bases are TGTGCCAGCAGCCAAGAGGGACAGGGGGTCGGAAACACCATATATTTT. The V gene is TRBV13, the J gene TRBJ1-3; 11 bases agree with TRBD1. The germline V gene encodes CDR1 PRHDT and CDR2 FYEKMQ (reference sequence). The ends lost 5 bases at V and 4 bases at J; junction bases unmatched: 7. The CDR3 covers 16 residues.